A single sample gave rise to the 30 T cell receptor beta chains below, sequenced in a study of early T cells in non-severe SARS-CoV-2 infection (dated by TCRdb to the early 2020s). Library method: 5' RACE. This sample was sequenced with a NextSeq 500. TCRdb ran its own pipeline on the public reads, namely fastp trimming at Q25 and MiXCR clone calling, and kept in-frame beta chains. Each entry is one CDR3 protein sequence, shown with its most common DNA and genes. The sample yields tens of thousands of distinct CDR3 sequences; roughly 10% were counted once. The ten largest make up roughly 10% of the sample. Sequenced sample: whole blood. These receptors were obtained from an adult who was a healthcare worker with PCR-confirmed SARS-CoV-2 infection or an uninfected control (not recorded which).

The chain uses TRBV20-1 and TRBJ2-7; no reliable D call. This CDR3 has 13 amino acids. Germline-derived CDR1 and CDR2 are DFQATT and SNEGSKA (reference sequence). V lost 6 bases, J lost 0 bases, and 12 bases lay in between. The DNA for the CDR3 is TGCAGTGCCATTCCCCTCAGCTCCTACGAGCAGTACTTC. Translation gives CSAIPLSSYEQYF.

This clonotype was observed a few times. The J gene is TRBJ2-2, the V gene TRBV20-1, with TRBD2 matching over 7 bases. J was trimmed by 5 bases and V by 3 bases; bases with no gene match: 3. Germline assignment: CDR1 DFQATT and CDR2 SNEGSKA (reference sequence). This CDR3 is built from 13 residues. CDR3: CSASGRSTGELFF. Here the CDR3 DNA reads TGCAGTGCTAGCGGGAGGAGTACCGGGGAGCTGTTTTTT.

Here the CDR3 reads CASRPTGFASGNTIYF. CDR3 bases: TGTGCCAGCAGGCCTACAGGGTTTGCCTCTGGAAACACCATATATTTT. The chain combines TRBV28 with TRBJ1-3; maybe TRBD1 (6 bases). The CDR3 sequence is 16 residues long. Deletions cut 6 bases from V and 0 bases from J, with 15 bases between. Germline lookup yields CDR1 MDHEN and CDR2 SYDVKM.

A few counts support this clonotype. The V and J genes are TRBV11-2 and TRBJ2-7; D gene ambiguous. Germline CDR1 SGHAT, CDR2 FQNNGV. V lost 2 bases and J 4 bases, leaving 9 bases between the germline ends. CDR3 size: 13 residues. CDR3 protein: CASSLKIQYEQYF. Here the CDR3 DNA reads TGTGCCAGCAGCTTAAAAATTCAGTACGAGCAGTACTTC. Complete variable domain (other parts from reference TRBV11-2 and TRBJ2-7): EAGVAQSPRYKIIEKRQSVAFWCNPISGHATLYWYQQILGQGPKLLIQFQNNGVVDDSQLPKDRFSAERLKGVDSTLKIQPAKLEDSAVYLCASSLKIQYEQYFGPGTRLTVT.

This clonotype came up many times. One junction end does not reproduce the germline sequence, and a read error may be involved. V usage is TRBV7-2 and J usage is TRBJ1-2; 11 positions agree with TRBD1. This CDR3 has 16 residues. CDR1 SGHTA and CDR2 FQGNSA come from the germline V gene. CDR3 region: CASSIARDRGAYGYTF. The CDR3 coding sequence is TGTGCCAGCAGCATAGCGCGGGACAGGGGGGCCTATGGCTACACCTTC.

This clonotype was recorded a few times. The chain recombines TRBV28 with TRBJ1-3; no reliable D call. Trimming pared 3 bases from V and 6 bases from J, leaving 9 bases between. CDR3 length equals 13 residues. Looked up from germline, CDR1 is MDHEN and CDR2 is SYDVKM. CDR3 sequence reads: CASSLGATNTIYF. Written as DNA, the CDR3 is TGTGCCAGCAGTTTGGGTGCGACAAACACCATATATTTT.

The chain joins TRBV27 to TRBJ2-1; possibly TRBD1 or TRBD2 for D (6 bases each). Germline V gene sequence: CDR1 MNHEY, CDR2 SMNVEV (reference sequence). V was cut by 10 bases and J by 0 bases, with 13 bases left in between. The CDR3 contains 14 residues. CDR3 in amino acids: CATWRGSSYNEQFF. DNA for the CDR3: TGTGCCACCTGGAGGGGGAGCTCCTACAATGAGCAGTTCTTC.

This clonotype has a handful of counts. The V gene is TRBV9, the J gene TRBJ2-2; the D gene is possibly TRBD2 (5 bases). The CDR3 runs 18 residues. The V and J ends lost 0 bases and 4 bases respectively, with 19 bases between them. Germline V gives CDR1 SGDLS, CDR2 YYNGEE. The CDR3 sequence: CASSVADYLLTSTGELFF. For the CDR3, the DNA is TGTGCCAGCAGCGTAGCTGACTACCTACTGACGTCCACCGGGGAGCTGTTTTTT.

This clonotype was observed at least ten times. V and J are TRBV5-4 and TRBJ2-3; D call uncertain. This CDR3 has 13 residues. From germline, CDR1 is SGHNT and CDR2 YYREEE (reference sequence). V dropped 4 bases and J dropped 6 bases, with 12 bases sitting between them. The CDR3 bases are TGTGCCAGCAGCCGTGGGGTTGGGGATACGCAGTATTTT. Translated: CASSRGVGDTQYF.

The sample holds many counts of this clonotype. The junction differs from germline at one of its ends, possibly a read error. The chain combines TRBV28 with TRBJ1-1; D is unclear. This CDR3 has 16 amino acids. Looked up from germline, CDR1 is MDHEN and CDR2 is SYDVKM. The CDR3 DNA follows: TGTGTCAGCAGTTTAATAGGCAGGTCACGTAACACTGAAGCTTTCTTT. It encodes CVSSLIGRSRNTEAFF. The variable domain in full, completed from reference TRBV28 and TRBJ1-1, reads DVKVTQSSRYLVKRTGEKVFLECVQDMDHENMFWYRQDPGLGLRLIYFSYDVKMKEKGDIPEGYSVSREKKERFSLILESASTNQTSMYLCVSSLIGRSRNTEAFFGQGTRLTVV.

This clonotype occurred many times. The chain recombines TRBV12-3 or TRBV12-4 with TRBJ1-5; 9 bases fit TRBD1. The CDR3 is 16 residues long. The V segment lost 5 bases and the J segment 6 bases; nucleotides outside the gene matches: 11. The CDR3, as DNA: TGTGCCAGCAGTACCACAGGGGGCAAGGCGAGTCAGCCCCAGCATTTT. This sequence encodes CASSTTGGKASQPQHF.

This sequence joins TRBV5-1 and TRBJ1-5; unclear D gene. The CDR3 extends over 13 amino acids. V lost 2 bases to trimming and J lost 7 bases, with 10 bases between them. Per the germline V gene, CDR1 is SGHRS and CDR2 is YFSETQ. CDR3 DNA: TGCGCCAGCAGCTTACTTAGTGGGCAGCCCCAGCATTTT. Its protein is CASSLLSGQPQHF.

This clonotype was seen ten or more times. V is TRBV28 and J is TRBJ1-5; 8 positions match TRBD1. The V segment lost 3 bases and the J segment 6 bases; nucleotides outside the gene matches: 4. Germline loops: CDR1 MDHEN, CDR2 SYDVKM. This CDR3 has 14 residues. The CDR3 loop reads CASSFRTGRQPQHF. The CDR3 DNA sequence: TGTGCCAGCAGTTTCAGGACAGGGCGTCAGCCCCAGCATTTT.

The J gene is TRBJ1-1, the V gene TRBV7-9, with D uncertain. Trimming took 0 bases from V and 1 from J, leaving 15 bases between them. Per the germline V gene, CDR1 is SEHNR and CDR2 is FQNEAQ (reference sequence). This CDR3 comprises 17 residues. The chain's CDR3 is CASSLAAAGSPNTEAFF. The CDR3 DNA sequence: TGTGCCAGCAGCTTAGCTGCCGCGGGGTCACCGAACACTGAAGCTTTCTTT.

The V call is TRBV6-5, the J call TRBJ2-2; D possibly corresponds to TRBD2 (5 bases). The CDR3 is 13 residues long. CDR1 is MNHEY and CDR2 is SVGAGI in the germline V gene. Trimming took 8 bases from V and 3 from J, leaving 10 bases between them. The CDR3 region has the DNA TGTGCCAGCCGAGGGCCCGACACCGGGGAGCTGTTTTTT. Its protein is CASRGPDTGELFF.

In regard to this clonotype: A much bigger clone sits one base away, suggesting this may be a read error. The chain employs TRBV3-1 and TRBJ2-5; D ambiguous. Trimming removed 4 bases from V and 4 bases from J, with 1 base in between. Germline CDR1 LGHDT, CDR2 YNNKEL (reference sequence). The CDR3 totals 10 residues. This chain's CDR3 is CASSLETQYF. In nucleotides, the CDR3 is TGTGCCAGCAGCCTAGAGACCCAGTACTTC.

This clonotype was counted between two and nine times. The V and J genes are TRBV10-1 and TRBJ2-1; D is perhaps TRBD1 (5 bases). V was pared by 10 bases and J by 9 bases, with 13 bases between. The CDR3 runs 11 residues. Per the germline V gene, CDR1 is WNHNN and CDR2 is SYGVQD (reference sequence). The CDR3 nucleotides are TGCGCCACCCGCCAGGGCGGTGAGCAGTTCTTC. Protein product: CATRQGGEQFF.

There are many counts of this clonotype. The chain employs TRBV10-3 and TRBJ2-3, with 8 bases matching TRBD1. The length of the CDR3 is 16 residues. From germline, CDR1 is ENHRY and CDR2 SYGVKD. Trimming at V came to 6 bases and at J to 1 base, leaving 9 bases not matched to a gene. DNA for the CDR3: TGTGCCATCAGAGAGCAGGGGGCTGGGGGCACAGATACGCAGTATTTT. It yields the protein CAIREQGAGGTDTQYF.

The genes are TRBV24-1 and TRBJ2-1, with 12 bases fitting TRBD2. This CDR3 has 17 residues. CDR1 is KGHDR, CDR2 SFDVKD, per germline. V lost 5 bases and J lost 0; bases outside the gene matches: 4. In DNA, the CDR3 is TGTGCCACCAGTGGAACTAGCGGGGGGTTCTCCTACAATGAGCAGTTCTTC. Translating gives CATSGTSGGFSYNEQFF.

This clonotype was observed at least ten times. This chain connects TRBV27 to TRBJ2-4; D not certain. Germline V lookup: CDR1 MNHEY, CDR2 SMNVEV (reference sequence). The CDR3 loop spans 13 amino acids. V gave up 2 bases and J gave up 1 base, with 3 bases separating them. The CDR3: CASSLRAKNIQYF. CDR3 coding DNA: TGTGCCAGCAGTTTACGTGCCAAAAACATTCAGTACTTC.

Many counts were recorded for this clonotype. The chain uses TRBV18 and TRBJ2-3; 10 nucleotides agree with TRBD1. Looked up from germline, CDR1 is KGHSH and CDR2 is LQKENI. Trimming took 3 bases from V and 1 from J; bases not matched to a gene: 4. CDR3 length: 16 amino acids. Here the CDR3 DNA reads TGTGCCAGCTCACCGGTAGGGACAGGGGGCACAGATACGCAGTATTTT. As protein: CASSPVGTGGTDTQYF.

The chain uses TRBV4-2 and TRBJ2-6, with D tentatively TRBD1 (5 bases). CDR3 length: 15 amino acids. Trimming pared 3 bases from V and 1 base from J, leaving 7 bases between. In germline, CDR1 is LGHNA, CDR2 YNFKEQ. CDR3 protein: CASSQQGSGANVLTF. The DNA for the CDR3 is TGTGCCAGCAGCCAGCAGGGATCTGGGGCCAACGTCCTGACTTTC.

This clonotype was seen a few times. The gene calls are TRBV11-2 and TRBJ2-3, with D hard to call. The CDR3 totals 16 residues. CDR1 and CDR2 (germline): SGHAT, FQNNGV. V lost 2 bases and J 1 base, leaving 13 bases between the germline ends. The CDR3 reads CASSLIGLVGTDTQYF. The CDR3 nucleotides are TGTGCCAGCAGCTTAATCGGCCTAGTTGGCACAGATACGCAGTATTTT. The full variable domain, completed using reference TRBV11-2 and TRBJ2-3, is EAGVAQSPRYKIIEKRQSVAFWCNPISGHATLYWYQQILGQGPKLLIQFQNNGVVDDSQLPKDRFSAERLKGVDSTLKIQPAKLEDSAVYLCASSLIGLVGTDTQYFGPGTRLTVL.

This clonotype was detected a few times. The chain carries TRBV28 and TRBJ1-2; D gene ambiguous. V shed 4 bases and J shed 3 bases, with 15 bases lying between them. Germline V lookup: CDR1 MDHEN, CDR2 SYDVKM. The CDR3 has 15 amino acids. The CDR3 is CASSSLAGWDYGYTF. The CDR3 DNA is TGTGCCAGCAGTTCCTTGGCAGGCTGGGACTATGGCTACACCTTC.

The rearrangement joins TRBV10-1 to TRBJ2-3, with TRBD2 identical over 7 bases. The CDR3 extends over 13 amino acids. V was clipped by 5 bases and J by 4 bases; unmatched bases: 3. Germline V gene sequence: CDR1 WNHNN, CDR2 SYGVQD (reference sequence). CDR3 DNA sequence: TGCGCCAGCAGTTCGACTAGCCCAGATACGCAGTATTTT. Amino acids: CASSSTSPDTQYF.

This clonotype was observed at least ten times. This rearrangement joins TRBV12-3 or TRBV12-4 to TRBJ2-1; possible D gene TRBD2, 5 bases. The CDR3 is made up of 17 amino acids. Trimming pared 6 bases from V and 2 bases from J, leaving 20 bases between. The CDR3 coding sequence is TGTGCCAGCAGGGACCGGGCTCCGGAGGTACCCTACAATGAGCAGTTCTTC. Its translation is CASRDRAPEVPYNEQFF.

The table lists this clonotype with many counts. The chain joins TRBV25-1 to TRBJ2-1, with D unclear. The V end lost 0 bases, the J end lost 10 bases, and 13 bases lay between the germline ends. CDR3 length equals 14 residues. Germline V gene lookup returns CDR1 MGHDK and CDR2 SYGVNS. The CDR3 loop is CASSEYRLEGEQFF. The CDR3 region has the DNA TGTGCCAGCAGTGAATATAGGCTAGAAGGCGAGCAGTTCTTC.

The chain employs TRBV5-1 and TRBJ1-5; D is unclear. The CDR3 loop spans 15 amino acids. Trimming took 0 bases from V and 6 from J, leaving 13 bases between them. Germline V gene sequence: CDR1 SGHRS, CDR2 YFSETQ. The CDR3 DNA follows: TGCGCCAGCAGCTTGGGTAACGGGCAAAGTCAGCCCCAGCATTTT. This gives the protein CASSLGNGQSQPQHF. Based on the CDR3 plus reference TRBV5-1 and TRBJ1-5, the full variable domain is KAGVTQTPRYLIKTRGQQVTLSCSPISGHRSVSWYQQTPGQGLQFLFEYFSETQRNKGNFPGRFSGRQFSNSRSEMNVSTLELGDSALYLCASSLGNGQSQPQHFGDGTRLSIL.

The V and J genes are TRBV27 and TRBJ2-2; no firm D call. V was pared by 6 bases and J by 1 base, with 9 bases between. This CDR3 region has 14 residues. The germline CDR1 and CDR2 sequences are MNHEY and SMNVEV (reference sequence). The CDR3 DNA reads TGTGCCAGCAGCATCCAGGAGAACACCGGGGAGCTGTTTTTT. Amino acids: CASSIQENTGELFF.

This clonotype was seen ten or more times. CDR3 in DNA: TGTGCCAGCAGCCAAACAGGGGTTACCTACGAGCAGTACTTC. It codes for CASSQTGVTYEQYF. The V call is TRBV5-4, the J call TRBJ2-7, with 7 bases lining up with TRBD1. The J segment lost 2 bases and the V segment lost 4 bases, leaving 6 bases of the junction unmatched. Per the germline V gene, CDR1 is SGHNT and CDR2 is YYREEE (reference sequence). There are 14 residues in the CDR3.